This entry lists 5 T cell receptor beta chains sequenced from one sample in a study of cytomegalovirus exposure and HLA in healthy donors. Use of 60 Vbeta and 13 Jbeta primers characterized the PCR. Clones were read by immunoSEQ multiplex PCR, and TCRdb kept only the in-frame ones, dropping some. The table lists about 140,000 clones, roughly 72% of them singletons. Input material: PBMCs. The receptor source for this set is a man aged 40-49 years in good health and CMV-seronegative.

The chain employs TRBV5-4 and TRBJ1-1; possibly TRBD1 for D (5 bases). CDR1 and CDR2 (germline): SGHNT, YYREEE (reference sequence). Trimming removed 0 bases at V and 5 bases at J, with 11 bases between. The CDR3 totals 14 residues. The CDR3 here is CASSLDGADTEAFF. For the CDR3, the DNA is TGTGCCAGCAGCTTGGATGGGGCCGATACTGAAGCTTTCTTT.

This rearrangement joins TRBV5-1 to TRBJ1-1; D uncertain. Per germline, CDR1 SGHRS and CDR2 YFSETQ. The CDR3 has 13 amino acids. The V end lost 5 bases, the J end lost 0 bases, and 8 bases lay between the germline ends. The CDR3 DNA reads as TGCGCCAGCAGGCCCACAGTGAACACTGAAGCTTTCTTT. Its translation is CASRPTVNTEAFF.

CDR3 sequence reads: CASSWQGQPQHF. The DNA for the CDR3 is TGTGCCAGCAGCTGGCAGGGTCAGCCCCAGCATTTT. The rearrangement joins TRBV7-8 to TRBJ1-5, with D possibly matching TRBD1 (5 bases). The V and J ends lost 4 bases and 6 bases respectively, with 7 bases between them. The CDR3 length is 12 residues. Germline loops: CDR1 SGHVS, CDR2 FQNEAQ.

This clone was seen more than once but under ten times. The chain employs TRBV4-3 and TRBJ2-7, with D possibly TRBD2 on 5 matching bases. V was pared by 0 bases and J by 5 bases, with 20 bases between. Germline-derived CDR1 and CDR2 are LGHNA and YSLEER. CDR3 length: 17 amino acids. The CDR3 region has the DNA TGCGCCAGCAGCCAAGATACGAGGGAAACCGGATTGGACGAGCAGTACTTC. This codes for CASSQDTRETGLDEQYF.

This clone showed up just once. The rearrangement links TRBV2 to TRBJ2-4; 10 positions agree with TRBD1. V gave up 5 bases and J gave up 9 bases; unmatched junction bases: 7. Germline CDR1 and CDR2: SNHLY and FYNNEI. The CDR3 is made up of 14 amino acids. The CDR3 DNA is TGTGCCAGCAGTAACGACAGGGGGCTAAGCATTCAGTACTTC. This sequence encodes CASSNDRGLSIQYF.